A single sample gave rise to the 27 T cell receptor beta chains below, sequenced in a study of cytomegalovirus exposure and HLA in healthy donors (dated by TCRdb to 2015 to 2018). The library was generated by the immunoSEQ multiplex PCR assay. The multiplex PCR relied on a mix of 60 forward primers for TCR Vbeta segments and 13 reverse primers for TCR Jbeta segments. Held by TCRdb, this immuneACCESS table contains in-frame sequences only and omits some clones. Under half of the omission traces to an unresolved V gene where checked; the cause of the rest is unknown. This sample lists over 200,000 clones; just under 85% were detected once. The top ten hold more than 0.45% of the sample. Source material: PBMCs. Receptors were obtained from a woman in her 40s in good health and CMV-seronegative.

This clone was recorded once. The gene calls are TRBV19 and TRBJ1-5; D perhaps matches TRBD1 (5 bases). Germline V CDR1 and CDR2: LNHDA, SQIVND (reference sequence). This CDR3 has 15 amino acids. V lost 5 bases and J 7 bases, leaving 18 bases between the germline ends. The CDR3 reads CASSPPGGRGQPQHF. The CDR3 nucleotides are TGTGCCAGTAGTCCCCCCGGGGGTCGGGGGCAGCCCCAGCATTTT.

The chain uses TRBV10-3 and TRBJ1-6; D ambiguous. This CDR3 region has 14 residues. The V end lost 6 bases, the J end lost 1 base, and 7 bases lay between the germline ends. CDR1 and CDR2 (germline): ENHRY, SYGVKD. The CDR3 here is CAIRSGSYNSPLHF. The CDR3 DNA is TGTGCCATCAGGTCCGGTTCCTATAATTCACCCCTCCACTTT.

The rearrangement links TRBV18 to TRBJ2-7; D remains ambiguous. CDR3 length: 15 amino acids. V lost 3 bases and J lost 6, with 18 bases in between. From germline, CDR1 is KGHSH and CDR2 LQKENI. The CDR3 DNA sequence: TGTGCCAGCTCACCGAACCCCCCCCCGGGTCCCGAGCAGTACTTC. Encoded protein: CASSPNPPPGPEQYF.

This sequence joins TRBV7-8 and TRBJ1-2; D remains ambiguous. There are 14 residues in the CDR3. In germline, CDR1 is SGHVS, CDR2 FQNEAQ. Trimming left V 1 base short and J 6 bases short, with 12 bases between. The CDR3 sequence is CASSLGGPGDGYTF. CDR3 coding DNA: TGTGCCAGCAGCTTAGGAGGACCCGGGGATGGCTACACCTTC.

This chain connects TRBV7-6 to TRBJ1-1; 8 nucleotides align to TRBD1. The germline V gene has CDR1 SGHVS and CDR2 FNYEAQ. The J segment lost 1 base and the V segment lost 5 bases, leaving 6 bases of the junction unmatched. The CDR3 loop spans 15 amino acids. Here the CDR3 reads CASSRLQGANTEAFF. DNA of the CDR3: TGTGCCAGCAGCCGTCTCCAGGGGGCGAACACTGAAGCTTTCTTT.

This clone turned up a few times. The chain links TRBV9 to TRBJ1-1, with 7 bases fitting TRBD1. J lost 5 bases, V lost 0 bases, and 7 bases had no gene match. CDR1 SGDLS and CDR2 YYNGEE come from the germline V gene. There are 15 residues in the CDR3. CDR3 loop: CASSVGVDRETEAFF. The CDR3 coding sequence is TGTGCCAGCAGCGTAGGGGTAGACAGGGAAACTGAAGCTTTCTTT.

Only a few counts were recorded for this clone. The chain couples TRBV6-5 to TRBJ2-7; TRBD1 matches at 7 bases. Unmatched junction bases numbered 6, after V lost 11 bases and J lost 5 bases. Germline V gene data show CDR1 as MNHEY and CDR2 as SVGAGI. This CDR3 contains 11 residues. This CDR3 is CAVQQGHEQYF. CDR3 coding DNA: TGTGCCGTCCAACAGGGGCACGAGCAGTACTTC.

The chain employs TRBV30 and TRBJ2-7; the D gene is possibly TRBD2 (6 bases). Germline loops: CDR1 GTSNPN, CDR2 SVGIG (reference sequence). V lost 2 bases, J lost 0 bases, and 11 bases lay in between. This CDR3 contains 14 residues. The chain's CDR3 is CAWSRDFSSYEQYF. The CDR3 DNA follows: TGTGCCTGGAGTAGGGACTTCAGCTCCTACGAGCAGTACTTC.

This chain connects TRBV14 to TRBJ2-5; D unresolved. TRBJ2-7 explains the end of the DNA better; the J call may be wrong. This CDR3 has 13 amino acids. CDR1 is SGHDN and CDR2 is FVKESK in the germline V gene. The CDR3: CASSQLGIYEQYF. The CDR3 region has the DNA TGTGCCAGCAGCCAACTCGGTATCTACGAGCAGTACTTC.

The genes are TRBV6-6 and TRBJ1-2; 10 bases align to TRBD1. J gave up 2 bases and V 7 bases, and 10 bases lay outside the gene matches. Germline V CDR1 and CDR2: MNHNY, SVGAGI (reference sequence). CDR3 length equals 16 residues. The CDR3 DNA is TGTGCCAGCATTAGGACAGGGGGTTATTCGAACTATGGCTACACCTTC. Protein sequence: CASIRTGGYSNYGYTF.

V usage is TRBV2 and J usage is TRBJ2-7; possibly TRBD2 for D (5 bases). Per germline, CDR1 SNHLY and CDR2 FYNNEI. V was shortened by 4 bases and J by 3 bases, with 10 bases between the two germline ends. This CDR3 has 13 amino acids. The CDR3 here is CASSARAYYEQYF. Here the CDR3 DNA reads TGTGCCAGCAGTGCGAGGGCCTACTACGAGCAGTACTTC. Together with reference TRBV2 and TRBJ2-7, the CDR3 gives the full variable domain: EPEVTQTPSHQVTQMGQEVILRCVPISNHLYFYWYRQILGQKVEFLVSFYNNEISEKSEIFDDQFSVERPDGSNFTLKIRSTKLEDSAMYFCASSARAYYEQYFGPGTRLTVT.

This chain joins TRBV2 and TRBJ1-1; TRBD1 matches 10 bases. Looked up from germline, CDR1 is SNHLY and CDR2 is FYNNEI. The CDR3 spans 15 residues. The V gene end was trimmed by 6 bases and the J gene end by 1 base; junction bases not matched to a gene: 5. This CDR3 is CASRGTGAENTEAFF. The CDR3 DNA sequence: TGTGCCAGCAGAGGGACAGGGGCCGAGAACACTGAAGCTTTCTTT.

The gene calls are TRBV4-1 and TRBJ1-2; D might be TRBD1 (5 bases). Trimming took off 1 base at V and 3 bases at J, with 15 bases between the two ends. The CDR3 is 16 amino acids. Germline V gene data show CDR1 as MGHRA and CDR2 as YSYEKL. The CDR3: CASSQGSGNSYYGYTF. As DNA, the CDR3 is TGCGCCAGCAGCCAAGGGTCAGGGAACAGTTACTATGGCTACACCTTC.

In nucleotides, the CDR3 is TGTGCCAGCAGCTTACGGCGCGGGGGAGAGCAGTACTTC. Protein: CASSLRRGGEQYF. The genes are TRBV7-3 and TRBJ2-7, with 7 nucleotides matching TRBD2. V lost 2 bases to trimming and J lost 7 bases; unmatched junction nucleotides: 5. CDR3 length: 13 residues. Germline V gene lookup returns CDR1 SGHTA and CDR2 FQGTGA.

The J gene is TRBJ1-1, the V gene TRBV27; possible D gene TRBD1, 5 bases. The CDR3 extends over 13 amino acids. The germline CDR1 and CDR2 sequences are MNHEY and SMNVEV (reference sequence). V was trimmed by 8 bases and J by 1 base, leaving 11 bases between them. CDR3 loop: CASLRQGNTEAFF. The CDR3 coding sequence is TGTGCCAGCCTCCGGCAGGGGAACACTGAAGCTTTCTTT.

The V and J genes are TRBV5-4 and TRBJ2-2; D may be TRBD2 (5 bases). Germline loops: CDR1 SGHNT, CDR2 YYREEE (reference sequence). V lost 4 bases to trimming and J lost 5 bases, with 18 bases between them. The CDR3 extends over 16 amino acids. CDR3 in amino acids: CASSESLLRETGELFF. DNA of the CDR3: TGTGCCAGCAGCGAATCACTGTTGAGGGAAACCGGGGAGCTGTTTTTT.

Of note for this clone: This same CDR3 is encoded by further DNA sequences in the sample. This chain connects TRBV5-1 to TRBJ2-3; D is possibly TRBD1 (7 bases). Between the trimmed V and J ends, which lost 0 bases and 1 base, there was a span of 12 bases. The CDR3 extends over 16 amino acids. The germline V gene encodes CDR1 SGHRS and CDR2 YFSETQ. The CDR3 DNA is TGCGCCAGCAGCTTGGCCAGCAGGGGGGGCACAGATACGCAGTATTTT. Its protein is CASSLASRGGTDTQYF.

This clone was seen a few times. The V call is TRBV25-1, the J call TRBJ1-6, with 8 positions matching TRBD1. V lost 6 bases, J lost 10 bases, and 8 bases stayed unmatched. The CDR3 has 14 residues. Germline V gene data show CDR1 as MGHDK and CDR2 as SYGVNS. This CDR3 reads CASSMSRGLSPLHF. The CDR3 DNA sequence: TGTGCCAGCAGCATGTCCAGGGGGCTATCACCCCTCCACTTT.

This clone was seen only once. The chain recombines TRBV11-3 with TRBJ2-7, with 9 nucleotides matching TRBD2. The CDR3 spans 15 residues. The J segment lost 4 bases and the V segment lost 1 base, leaving 5 bases of the junction unmatched. The germline V gene encodes CDR1 SGHNT and CDR2 YENEEA. CDR3 amino acids: CASSLGASGVYEQYF. In nucleotides, the CDR3 is TGTGCCAGCAGCTTAGGAGCTAGCGGGGTGTACGAGCAGTACTTC.

The chain joins TRBV7-2 to TRBJ2-7; maybe TRBD2 (5 bases). The ends were cut back, 1 base at V and 6 bases at J, with 10 bases in the middle. Germline V lookup: CDR1 SGHTA, CDR2 FQGNSA. The CDR3 length is 13 residues. CDR3 loop: CASSLDPGLEQYF. The CDR3 DNA reads as TGTGCCAGCAGCTTAGATCCAGGACTCGAGCAGTACTTC. The whole variable domain, remainder taken from reference TRBV7-2 and TRBJ2-7, is GAGVSQSPSNKVTEKGKDVELRCDPISGHTALYWYRQSLGQGLEFLIYFQGNSAPDKSGLPSDRFSAERTGGSVSTLTIQRTQQEDSAVYLCASSLDPGLEQYFGPGTRLTVT.

V and J are TRBV29-1 and TRBJ1-2; 12 nucleotides line up with TRBD1. Germline V gene data show CDR1 as SQVTM and CDR2 as ANQGSEA. The V segment lost 5 bases and the J segment 5 bases; nucleotides outside the gene matches: 3. This CDR3 contains 13 residues. The CDR3 DNA is TGCAGCGTTCCGGGACAGGGGGCGTATGGCTACACCTTC. It codes for CSVPGQGAYGYTF.

J is TRBJ2-1 and V is TRBV9; 8 bases match TRBD1. This CDR3 has 16 residues. J lost 3 bases, V lost 2 bases, and 7 bases had no gene match. In germline, CDR1 is SGDLS, CDR2 YYNGEE. Written as DNA, the CDR3 is TGTGCCAGCAGCGTTTTGCGGGACAGGATCTACAATGAGCAGTTCTTC. It yields the protein CASSVLRDRIYNEQFF. The full variable domain, its missing parts supplied by reference TRBV9 and TRBJ2-1, is DSGVTQTPKHLITATGQRVTLRCSPRSGDLSVYWYQQSLDQGLQFLIQYYNGEERAKGNILERFSAQQFPDLHSELNLSSLELGDSALYFCASSVLRDRIYNEQFFGPGTRLTVL.

The chain employs TRBV2 and TRBJ1-4; unclear D gene. V lost 4 bases and J 0 bases, leaving 9 bases between the germline ends. This CDR3 comprises 15 residues. Germline lookup yields CDR1 SNHLY and CDR2 FYNNEI. The CDR3 DNA reads TGTGCCAGCAGTGGGAGCGGTGCAACTAATGAAAAACTGTTTTTT. The encoded protein is CASSGSGATNEKLFF.

The chain carries TRBV28 and TRBJ2-7; D unclear. The germline gives CDR1 MDHEN, CDR2 SYDVKM. Trimming took 3 bases from V and 3 from J, leaving 6 bases between them. CDR3 size: 12 residues. DNA of the CDR3: TGTGCCAGCAGTTTTGGGCTCTACGAGCAGTACTTC. Translated, it gives CASSFGLYEQYF.

The chain has TRBV5-8 and TRBJ1-4, with 9 bases fitting TRBD1. Germline-derived CDR1 and CDR2 are SGHTS and YDEGEE. CDR3 length: 16 residues. J gave up 0 bases and V 8 bases, and 8 bases lay outside the gene matches. CDR3 coding DNA: TGTGCCAGTCTACCGGACAGGGGAGCAACTAATGAAAAACTGTTTTTT. It is translated as CASLPDRGATNEKLFF.

In its sample, this clone was seen many times. The chain has TRBV6-6 and TRBJ1-1; perhaps TRBD1 as D (6 bases). Germline values: CDR1 MNHNY, CDR2 SVGAGI (reference sequence). The CDR3 has 13 amino acids. V was clipped by 7 bases and J by 3 bases, with 12 bases between them. The CDR3 sequence is CASILDRHTEAFF. Written as DNA, the CDR3 is TGTGCCAGCATCCTCGACAGGCACACTGAAGCTTTCTTT.

The chain employs TRBV11-2 and TRBJ2-5; perhaps TRBD1 as D (5 bases). Looked up from germline, CDR1 is SGHAT and CDR2 is FQNNGV. The CDR3 runs 15 residues. Between the trimmed V and J ends, which lost 5 bases and 2 bases, there was a span of 15 bases. CDR3 in amino acids: CASSPRQTKQETQYF. CDR3 DNA sequence: TGTGCCAGCAGCCCCCGACAGACCAAACAAGAGACCCAGTACTTC.